Listed below are T cell receptor beta chains from one sample, sequenced in a study of blood T cells in healthy people across ages. One entry per CDR3 protein results from TCRdb running MiXCR on the 5' RACE reads. The sample lists more than 1 million distinct CDR3 sequences; roughly 45% were seen once. Input material: blood. Receptors originate from a woman in her sixties or seventies in good health. The CDR3 runs from the conserved cysteine through the conserved F or W. Fields, in order: D gene, J gene, V gene, clone size, CDR3 protein, CDR3 DNA. D genes are given only for firm matches. Only part of the rows carry a size: once, few, many, or a class if the clone is expanded.

D gene: .; J gene: TRBJ2-1; V gene: TRBV7-9; clone size: few; CDR3 protein: CATGQGKDNEQFF; CDR3 DNA: TGTGCCACCGGGCAGGGTAAGGACAATGAGCAGTTCTTC
D gene: .; J gene: TRBJ1-1; V gene: TRBV6-1; clone size: .; CDR3 protein: CASNRGGRTEAFF; CDR3 DNA: TGTGCCAGCAACCGAGGGGGACGAACTGAAGCTTTCTTT
D gene: TRBD1; J gene: TRBJ2-6; V gene: TRBV5-1; clone size: .; CDR3 protein: CASGLGQGSAGANVLTF; CDR3 DNA: TGCGCCAGCGGCCTCGGACAGGGGAGCGCTGGGGCCAACGTCCTGACTTTC
D gene: TRBD2; J gene: TRBJ2-5; V gene: TRBV5-6; clone size: .; CDR3 protein: CASSLIGTSGQETQYF; CDR3 DNA: TGTGCCAGCAGCCTTATTGGGACTAGCGGACAAGAGACCCAGTACTTC
D gene: .; J gene: TRBJ2-7; V gene: TRBV2; clone size: .; CDR3 protein: CASRLSGAGGYEQYF; CDR3 DNA: TGTGCCAGCAGATTATCAGGAGCTGGGGGCTACGAGCAGTACTTC
D gene: .; J gene: TRBJ2-7; V gene: TRBV5-1; clone size: once; CDR3 protein: CASTRGAPSSYNEQYF; CDR3 DNA: TGCGCCAGCACCCGGGGGGCGCCAAGCTCCTACAATGAGCAGTACTTC
D gene: TRBD1; J gene: TRBJ2-4; V gene: TRBV2; clone size: few; CDR3 protein: CASRAGTGNIQYF; CDR3 DNA: TGTGCCAGCAGGGCCGGGACAGGGAACATTCAGTACTTC
D gene: TRBD2; J gene: TRBJ2-1; V gene: TRBV10-3; clone size: few; CDR3 protein: CAISNSGASSYNEQFF; CDR3 DNA: TGTGCCATCAGTAATAGCGGGGCAAGCTCCTACAATGAGCAGTTCTTC
D gene: TRBD2; J gene: TRBJ2-1; V gene: TRBV5-1; clone size: many; CDR3 protein: CASRGLADNEQFF; CDR3 DNA: TGCGCCAGCAGGGGACTAGCGGACAATGAGCAGTTCTTC
D gene: .; J gene: TRBJ1-2; V gene: TRBV6-6; clone size: .; CDR3 protein: CASSDLRNYGYTF; CDR3 DNA: TGTGCCAGCAGTGACTTACGGAACTATGGCTACACCTTC
D gene: TRBD1; J gene: TRBJ2-7; V gene: TRBV27; clone size: .; CDR3 protein: CASSPSGPRGFDEQYF; CDR3 DNA: TGTGCCAGCAGCCCCAGCGGACCCAGGGGGTTCGACGAGCAGTACTTC
D gene: .; J gene: TRBJ2-5; V gene: TRBV5-1; clone size: once; CDR3 protein: CASSSSSYEETQYF; CDR3 DNA: TGCGCCAGCTCATCCAGCTCTTACGAAGAGACCCAGTACTTC
D gene: .; J gene: TRBJ1-1; V gene: TRBV7-2; clone size: .; CDR3 protein: CASSLAGSRTEAFF; CDR3 DNA: TGTGCCAGCAGCTTAGCGGGCAGTCGGACTGAAGCTTTCTTT
D gene: .; J gene: TRBJ1-5; V gene: TRBV20-1; clone size: .; CDR3 protein: CSASFGGLSNQPQHF; CDR3 DNA: TGCAGTGCTAGTTTCGGGGGGCTCAGCAATCAGCCCCAGCATTTT
D gene: .; J gene: TRBJ1-5; V gene: TRBV28; clone size: .; CDR3 protein: CASSLSVEDDQPQHF; CDR3 DNA: TGTGCCAGCAGTTTATCGGTAGAAGACGATCAGCCCCAGCATTTT
D gene: .; J gene: TRBJ2-5; V gene: TRBV7-2; clone size: .; CDR3 protein: CASSLAGVGKTQYF; CDR3 DNA: TGTGCCAGCAGCTTAGCAGGGGTGGGGAAGACCCAGTACTTC
D gene: TRBD1; J gene: TRBJ2-3; V gene: TRBV11-2; clone size: .; CDR3 protein: CASSLEQGTDTQYF; CDR3 DNA: TGTGCCAGCAGCTTAGAACAGGGGACAGATACGCAGTATTTT
D gene: .; J gene: TRBJ2-4; V gene: TRBV5-8; clone size: .; CDR3 protein: CASSLAGGLGSKNIQYF; CDR3 DNA: TGTGCCAGCAGCTTGGCCGGGGGCCTAGGGAGTAAAAACATTCAGTACTTC
D gene: .; J gene: TRBJ2-3; V gene: TRBV24-1; clone size: few; CDR3 protein: CATQEAGRADTQYF; CDR3 DNA: TGTGCCACCCAAGAGGCGGGCCGGGCAGATACGCAGTATTTT
D gene: TRBD2; J gene: TRBJ2-1; V gene: TRBV5-1; clone size: .; CDR3 protein: CASSYQTRLAGPSYNEQFF; CDR3 DNA: TGCGCCAGCAGCTACCAAACCCGACTAGCGGGTCCCTCCTACAATGAGCAGTTCTTC
D gene: .; J gene: TRBJ2-1; V gene: TRBV28; clone size: .; CDR3 protein: CASSRRLGGSYNEQFF; CDR3 DNA: TGTGCCAGCAGTCGCCGTTTGGGGGGCTCCTACAATGAGCAGTTCTTC